The 6 T cell receptor beta chains presented below share a single source sample, sequenced in a study of human thymus T cells. Sequenced by immunoSEQ multiplex PCR; TCRdb stores in-frame clones only, minus some. The table lists 86,000 or so clones, roughly 96% of them singletons. Thymic tissue was derived from resections collected during corrective heart surgery. Sequenced: thymus tissue. Every receptor here comes from a boy under two years old with a congenital heart defect but otherwise immunologically healthy.

The chain is built from TRBV28 and TRBJ2-7; D unclear. The V end lost 5 bases, the J end lost 2 bases, and 13 bases lay between the germline ends. From germline, CDR1 is MDHEN and CDR2 SYDVKM. The CDR3 sequence is 14 residues long. CDR3 sequence: CASSDTGPPYEQYF. The CDR3 DNA sequence: TGTGCCAGCAGTGATACCGGTCCCCCCTACGAGCAGTACTTC.

The rearrangement links TRBV11-2 to TRBJ2-2; D might be TRBD1 (6 bases). V lost 8 bases to trimming and J lost 7 bases, with 20 bases between them. The CDR3 sequence is 15 residues long. From germline, CDR1 is SGHAT and CDR2 FQNNGV. For the CDR3, the DNA is TGTGCCAGCGGCCTTGGGGGCCAGTTTATCGGGGAGCTGTTTTTT. Protein sequence: CASGLGGQFIGELFF.

This sequence joins TRBV6-5 and TRBJ1-2; no clear D. Trimming stripped 8 bases from V and 5 bases from J, with 15 bases between. CDR3 length: 13 residues. The V gene's germline CDR1 is MNHEY and CDR2 SVGAGI. CDR3 residues: CASRRWAMYGYTF. DNA of the CDR3: TGTGCCAGCCGGAGGTGGGCGATGTATGGCTACACCTTC.

This chain links TRBV7-2 with TRBJ2-3; 10 nucleotides line up with TRBD2. Germline V CDR1 and CDR2: SGHTA, FQGNSA. The CDR3 has 16 amino acids. J lost 6 bases, V lost 4 bases, and 10 bases had no gene match. The CDR3 DNA sequence: TGTGCCAGCAGCTATAAAAGCGGGGGGGCCATCGATACGCAGTATTTT. It yields the protein CASSYKSGGAIDTQYF. The full variable domain, completed using reference TRBV7-2 and TRBJ2-3, is GAGVSQSPSNKVTEKGKDVELRCDPISGHTALYWYRQSLGQGLEFLIYFQGNSAPDKSGLPSDRFSAERTGGSVSTLTIQRTQQEDSAVYLCASSYKSGGAIDTQYFGPGTRLTVL.

The rearrangement uses TRBV5-1 and TRBJ2-3; 8 nucleotides agree with TRBD2. Per the germline V gene, CDR1 is SGHRS and CDR2 is YFSETQ. The CDR3 has 13 residues. J was trimmed by 1 base and V by 5 bases; bases with no gene match: 0. CDR3 sequence (DNA): TGCGCCAGCAGGCGGGAGGGCACAGATACGCAGTATTTT. Protein sequence: CASRREGTDTQYF.

J is TRBJ1-2 and V is TRBV5-6; TRBD1 aligns across 7 bases. V shed 4 bases and J 0 bases; nucleotides not matched to a gene: 12. CDR3 length equals 17 residues. Germline V gene sequence: CDR1 SGHDT, CDR2 YYEEEE. The CDR3: CASSPPGQLLANYGYTF. CDR3 nucleotides: TGTGCCAGCAGCCCCCCGGGACAGCTTTTAGCTAACTATGGCTACACCTTC.